This is a list of T cell receptor beta chains from one sample in a study of cytomegalovirus exposure and HLA in healthy donors. Profiled with immunoSEQ multiplex PCR; TCRdb holds only in-frame clones, not every one. The sample lists approximately 90,000 clones; about 80% were seen once. Source material: PBMCs. Source of these receptors: a male donor in good health and CMV-seronegative. The conserved cysteine and the conserved F or W are not part of the CDR3 here.

CDR3 length: 12
V gene: TRBV2
J gene: TRBJ2-7
CDR3 protein: ASREGTGRNEQY

CDR3 length: 13
V gene: TRBV27
J gene: TRBJ1-2
CDR3 protein: ASSLFSGTGGGYT

CDR3 length: 12
V gene: TRBV7-9
J gene: TRBJ1-1
CDR3 protein: ASSSPRRNTEAF

CDR3 length: 15
V gene: TRBV5-4
J gene: TRBJ1-2
CDR3 protein: ASSLGPQGGFNYGYT

CDR3 length: 12
V gene: TRBV5-4
J gene: TRBJ1-1
CDR3 protein: ASSFTGRNTEAF

CDR3 length: 14
V gene: TRBV23-1
J gene: TRBJ2-7
CDR3 protein: ASSQPPGIRSYEQY

CDR3 length: 10
V gene: TRBV7-2
J gene: TRBJ2-4
CDR3 protein: ASSRGQAVLY

CDR3 length: 14
V gene: TRBV6-5
J gene: TRBJ1-6
CDR3 protein: ASSLQGRPYNSPLH

CDR3 length: 12
V gene: TRBV7-8
J gene: TRBJ2-7
CDR3 protein: ASSTRQGSYEQY

CDR3 length: 12
V gene: TRBV9
J gene: TRBJ1-4
CDR3 protein: ASSNRGNEEKLF

CDR3 length: 17
V gene: TRBV5-5
J gene: TRBJ1-5
CDR3 protein: ASRAGTAALINSNQPQH

CDR3 length: 11
V gene: TRBV29-1
J gene: TRBJ1-1
CDR3 protein: SVTGLLDTEAF

CDR3 length: 12
V gene: TRBV6-1
J gene: TRBJ1-6
CDR3 protein: ASRTGGMGSPLH

CDR3 length: 9
V gene: TRBV29-1
J gene: TRBJ1-2
CDR3 protein: SANLGTVGT

CDR3 length: 14
V gene: TRBV7-8
J gene: TRBJ1-5
CDR3 protein: ASSLRTDYSNQPQH

CDR3 length: 11
V gene: TRBV7-9
J gene: NA
CDR3 protein: ASSVTAPYEQY

CDR3 length: 13
V gene: TRBV7-9
J gene: TRBJ1-5
CDR3 protein: ASSLPSQWHQPQH

CDR3 length: 13
V gene: TRBV7-9
J gene: TRBJ1-6
CDR3 protein: ASSLVGTGGGSLH

CDR3 length: 13
V gene: TRBV7-9
J gene: NA
CDR3 protein: ASSLAGAESYEQY

CDR3 length: 14
V gene: TRBV19
J gene: NA
CDR3 protein: ASSIEVSGGSYEQY

CDR3 length: 12
V gene: TRBV7-3
J gene: TRBJ1-1
CDR3 protein: ASSSAAGNTEAF

CDR3 length: 15
V gene: TRBV5-1
J gene: TRBJ2-7
CDR3 protein: ASSLDLGQFSSYEQY

CDR3 length: 14
V gene: TRBV6-1
J gene: TRBJ1-4
CDR3 protein: ASSEMQGARDEKLF

CDR3 length: 13
V gene: TRBV28
J gene: TRBJ2-1
CDR3 protein: ASSYRLAGDNEQF

CDR3 length: 14
V gene: TRBV28
J gene: TRBJ1-2
CDR3 protein: ASSLGGQGAGYGYT

CDR3 length: 12
V gene: TRBV7-9
J gene: TRBJ2-5
CDR3 protein: ASSLGPPQETQY

CDR3 length: 10
V gene: TRBV29-1
J gene: TRBJ2-7
CDR3 protein: SVWTGLGEQY

CDR3 length: 11
V gene: TRBV30
J gene: TRBJ1-1
CDR3 protein: AWSRGGEVGAF

CDR3 length: 12
V gene: TRBV6-1
J gene: TRBJ1-2
CDR3 protein: ASSEGQSFYGYT

CDR3 length: 13
V gene: TRBV7-2
J gene: TRBJ2-2
CDR3 protein: ASSSTSGVGGELF

CDR3 length: 13
V gene: TRBV28
J gene: TRBJ1-1
CDR3 protein: ASSFRTGLLTEAF

CDR3 length: 12
V gene: TRBV5-1
J gene: TRBJ2-5
CDR3 protein: ASSLAWEAETQY

CDR3 length: 10
V gene: TRBV5-4
J gene: TRBJ2-7
CDR3 protein: ASSYGEGGQY

CDR3 length: 13
V gene: TRBV11-2
J gene: TRBJ1-5
CDR3 protein: ASSLGGQTNQPQH

CDR3 length: 12
V gene: TRBV12-5
J gene: TRBJ1-2
CDR3 protein: ASGLGDRNYGYT

CDR3 length: 9
V gene: TRBV5-6
J gene: TRBJ1-2
CDR3 protein: ASSFSGGYT

CDR3 length: 12
V gene: TRBV7-2
J gene: TRBJ2-5
CDR3 protein: ASSLGGQQETQY

CDR3 length: 17
V gene: TRBV30
J gene: TRBJ2-6
CDR3 protein: AWSVLWDRVPSGANGLT

CDR3 length: 13
V gene: TRBV4-1
J gene: TRBJ1-5
CDR3 protein: ASSQSPTGDQPQH

CDR3 length: 13
V gene: TRBV4-3
J gene: TRBJ2-1
CDR3 protein: ASSQGYSSYNEQF

CDR3 length: 14
V gene: TRBV4-1
J gene: TRBJ1-2
CDR3 protein: ASSQEGGGRSYGYT

CDR3 length: 13
V gene: TRBV5-6
J gene: TRBJ2-7
CDR3 protein: ASSFLSGRYYEQY

CDR3 length: 12
V gene: TRBV5-1
J gene: TRBJ1-1
CDR3 protein: ASSFRTGSTEAF

CDR3 length: 12
V gene: TRBV10-3
J gene: TRBJ1-4
CDR3 protein: AIRGGATNEKLF

CDR3 length: 13
V gene: TRBV10-3
J gene: TRBJ2-1
CDR3 protein: AISTSGAKHNEQF

CDR3 length: 14
V gene: TRBV4-1
J gene: TRBJ2-1
CDR3 protein: ASSQPLESSYNEQF

CDR3 length: 14
V gene: TRBV18
J gene: TRBJ2-2
CDR3 protein: ASSPGTGRVAGELF

CDR3 length: 17
V gene: TRBV7-2
J gene: TRBJ2-2
CDR3 protein: ASRSATRLGRADTGELF

CDR3 length: 12
V gene: TRBV4-1
J gene: TRBJ1-1
CDR3 protein: ASSQRVLNTEAF

CDR3 length: 14
V gene: TRBV4-1
J gene: TRBJ2-1
CDR3 protein: ASSQVGGQGGNEQF

CDR3 length: 12
V gene: TRBV7-2
J gene: TRBJ1-1
CDR3 protein: ASSLVYRETEAF

CDR3 length: 14
V gene: TRBV9
J gene: TRBJ1-6
CDR3 protein: ASSPRQSSYNSPLH

CDR3 length: 9
V gene: TRBV6-5
J gene: TRBJ1-2
CDR3 protein: ATRSIYGYT

CDR3 length: 11
V gene: TRBV2
J gene: TRBJ2-5
CDR3 protein: ASRRQSQETQY

CDR3 length: 13
V gene: TRBV5-1
J gene: TRBJ2-5
CDR3 protein: ASRNTPGAAETQY

CDR3 length: 9
V gene: TRBV20-1
J gene: TRBJ2-7
CDR3 protein: SASPDYEQY

CDR3 length: 13
V gene: TRBV10-3
J gene: TRBJ1-6
CDR3 protein: AISESGGGNSPLH

CDR3 length: 11
V gene: TRBV27
J gene: TRBJ2-7
CDR3 protein: ASSNGSPYEQY

CDR3 length: 12
V gene: TRBV19
J gene: TRBJ2-3
CDR3 protein: ASMEGARTDTQY